One and the same sample provided the 22 T cell receptor beta chains below, sequenced in a study of T cell changes during pregnancy in multiple sclerosis. Profiling relied on immunoSEQ multiplex PCR, and the TCRdb table lists in-frame clones only, not all of them. The sample yields around 79,000 clones, 75% to 95% seen once. The sample here was CD4+ T cells from peripheral blood mononuclear cells, taken in the second trimester of pregnancy. These receptor sequences come from a female donor with multiple sclerosis, enrolled in a pregnancy study.

The rearrangement uses TRBV7-3 and TRBJ2-2, with a tentative D call TRBD1 (6 bases). Germline CDR1 and CDR2: SGHTA and FQGTGA. This CDR3 is 15 amino acids long. Trimming removed 2 bases from V and 4 bases from J, with 11 bases in between. The CDR3 coding sequence is TGTGCCAGCAGCTTAGAGAGGGGGAGCACCGGGGAGCTGTTTTTT. The encoded protein is CASSLERGSTGELFF.

The gene calls are TRBV11-1 and TRBJ2-5; no clear D. This CDR3 is built from 14 residues. Looked up from germline, CDR1 is SGHAT and CDR2 is FQDESV (reference sequence). Between the trimmed V and J ends, which lost 2 bases and 2 bases, there was a span of 9 bases. Written as DNA, the CDR3 is TGTGCCAGCAGCTTATTTCCAGCGCAAGAGACCCAGTACTTC. It codes for CASSLFPAQETQYF.

The chain couples TRBV5-1 to TRBJ2-7; no firm D call. CDR1 and CDR2 from the germline V gene are SGHRS and YFSETQ. The CDR3 sequence is 14 residues long. Trimming took 0 bases from V and 4 from J, leaving 11 bases between them. This CDR3 is CASSLAGGRYEQYF. CDR3 coding DNA: TGCGCCAGCAGCTTGGCCGGCGGAAGGTACGAGCAGTACTTC.

The J gene is TRBJ1-2, the V gene TRBV13, with D perhaps TRBD1 (5 bases). The CDR3 is 14 amino acids. V lost 4 bases to trimming and J lost 6 bases, with 15 bases between them. Germline V gene lookup returns CDR1 PRHDT and CDR2 FYEKMQ (reference sequence). The CDR3 DNA sequence: TGTGCCAGCAGCTCCTGGGTGGAGGGACATGGCTACACCTTC. Amino acids: CASSSWVEGHGYTF.

The chain's CDR3 is CASSLALGDRDEAFF. Here the CDR3 DNA reads TGTGCCAGCAGCTTAGCCCTCGGGGACAGGGACGAAGCTTTCTTT. This sequence joins TRBV7-2 and TRBJ1-1, with 9 bases that match TRBD1. V lost 0 bases to trimming and J lost 8 bases; unmatched junction nucleotides: 7. The germline V gene has CDR1 SGHTA and CDR2 FQGNSA. The CDR3 length is 15 residues.

V usage is TRBV11-2 and J usage is TRBJ2-6; TRBD1 agrees at 7 bases. The CDR3 is made up of 17 amino acids. Per the germline V gene, CDR1 is SGHAT and CDR2 is FQNNGV. The junction had 6 bases not matched to a gene; V was cut back by 4 bases and J by 0 bases. The CDR3 protein is CASSSRGSVSGANVLTF. Written as DNA, the CDR3 is TGTGCCAGCAGCTCCAGGGGGTCGGTCTCTGGGGCCAACGTCCTGACTTTC.

The chain has TRBV5-1 and TRBJ2-7, with a possible D match to TRBD1 (6 bases). The CDR3 runs to 13 residues. Trimming stripped 6 bases from V and 1 base from J, with 11 bases between. Germline V gene lookup returns CDR1 SGHRS and CDR2 YFSETQ. The CDR3 coding sequence is TGCGCCAGCACACAGGGTTCTTCCTACGAGCAGTACTTC. Translation: CASTQGSSYEQYF.

This chain links TRBV6-6 with TRBJ1-5; possible D gene TRBD1, 5 bases. V was clipped by 6 bases and J by 0 bases, with 15 bases between them. CDR3 size: 16 residues. CDR1 MNHNY and CDR2 SVGAGI come from the germline V gene (reference sequence). CDR3 protein: CASRKGAVYSNQPQHF. CDR3 in DNA: TGTGCCAGCAGAAAAGGGGCAGTTTATAGCAATCAGCCCCAGCATTTT.

The rearrangement uses TRBV28 and TRBJ2-2; TRBD2 aligns across 8 bases. The V segment lost 2 bases and the J segment 6 bases; nucleotides outside the gene matches: 14. From germline, CDR1 is MDHEN and CDR2 SYDVKM. The CDR3 runs to 18 residues. CDR3 bases: TGTGCCAGCAGTTTAAGGGGACTAGTTTTCAGTCGGGCCGGGGAGCTGTTTTTT. Residues: CASSLRGLVFSRAGELFF.

The chain links TRBV7-9 to TRBJ1-1; D is unclear. Germline V CDR1 and CDR2: SEHNR, FQNEAQ (reference sequence). Trimming pared 0 bases from V and 6 bases from J, leaving 11 bases between. This CDR3 is 14 amino acids long. CDR3 DNA: TGTGCCAGCAGCTTAGCTCCCGGGGTCCCTGAAGCTTTCTTT. Translation: CASSLAPGVPEAFF.

The CDR3, as DNA: TGTGCCAGCAGCCCGGGTGCCACTAACTATGGCTACACCTTC. Encoded protein: CASSPGATNYGYTF. This sequence joins TRBV7-2 and TRBJ1-2, with D hard to call. This CDR3 has 14 amino acids. Germline loops: CDR1 SGHTA, CDR2 FQGNSA. Trimming cost V 5 bases and J 0 bases, with 10 bases left between them.

This rearrangement joins TRBV7-2 to TRBJ2-7; D uncertain. Trimming took off 3 bases at V and 6 bases at J, with 9 bases between the two ends. Germline CDR1 and CDR2: SGHTA and FQGNSA. The CDR3 totals 12 residues. Here the CDR3 reads CASSFSSREQYF. The CDR3 DNA follows: TGTGCCAGCAGCTTCTCCTCTCGCGAGCAGTACTTC.

The rearrangement links TRBV5-1 to TRBJ2-7; TRBD2 matches at 14 bases. CDR3 length: 15 amino acids. The V segment lost 0 bases and the J segment 6 bases; nucleotides outside the gene matches: 2. CDR1 and CDR2 from the germline V gene are SGHRS and YFSETQ. The CDR3 coding sequence is TGCGCCAGCAGCTTGGGACTAGCGGGAGGGGGCGAGCAGTACTTC. Residues: CASSLGLAGGGEQYF.

The rearrangement joins TRBV5-1 to TRBJ1-2; D is possibly TRBD1 (5 bases). This CDR3 is built from 15 residues. The V end lost 6 bases, the J end lost 0 bases, and 15 bases lay between the germline ends. Germline CDR1 SGHRS, CDR2 YFSETQ. CDR3 in DNA: TGCGCCAGCAAACATAGCGGGGGAGCTAACTATGGCTACACCTTC. Translated, it gives CASKHSGGANYGYTF. Filled out from reference TRBV5-1 and TRBJ1-2, the complete variable domain reads KAGVTQTPRYLIKTRGQQVTLSCSPISGHRSVSWYQQTPGQGLQFLFEYFSETQRNKGNFPGRFSGRQFSNSRSEMNVSTLELGDSALYLCASKHSGGANYGYTFGSGTRLTVV.

The chain links TRBV7-9 to TRBJ2-1; D perhaps matches TRBD2 (5 bases). The CDR3 is made up of 13 amino acids. Trimming left V 3 bases short and J 13 bases short, with 16 bases between. Germline V lookup: CDR1 SEHNR, CDR2 FQNEAQ (reference sequence). The CDR3 here is CASSLVDRGEQFF. The CDR3 region has the DNA TGTGCCAGCAGCTTGGTAGATCGGGGAGAACAGTTCTTC.

The CDR3 reads CAWSAHVGSRYNEQFF. CDR3 coding DNA: TGTGCCTGGAGTGCTCACGTCGGGAGCAGGTACAATGAGCAGTTCTTC. This sequence joins TRBV30 and TRBJ2-1; possibly TRBD2 for D (6 bases). In germline, CDR1 is GTSNPN, CDR2 SVGIG (reference sequence). V was pared by 1 base and J by 4 bases, with 17 bases between. The CDR3 runs 16 residues.

The rearrangement links TRBV6-5 to TRBJ2-7; TRBD2 matches at 14 bases. Germline V lookup: CDR1 MNHEY, CDR2 SVGAGI. This CDR3 is 14 amino acids long. The junction had 1 base not matched to a gene; V was cut back by 6 bases and J by 3 bases. The CDR3 region has the DNA TGTGCCAGCAGGGGACTAGCGGGGGACTACGAGCAGTACTTC. Encoded protein: CASRGLAGDYEQYF.

V usage is TRBV18 and J usage is TRBJ2-7; D is unclear. CDR1 is KGHSH, CDR2 LQKENI, per germline. V lost 2 bases to trimming and J lost 0 bases, with 14 bases between them. The CDR3 has 16 residues. For the CDR3, the DNA is TGTGCCAGCTCACCAGGAAGGTTGAGGAGCTCCTACGAGCAGTACTTC. Translated: CASSPGRLRSSYEQYF.

The V gene is TRBV19, the J gene TRBJ1-6; a possible D gene is TRBD1 (5 bases). Trimming cost V 0 bases and J 10 bases, with 16 bases left between them. There are 16 residues in the CDR3. Per the germline V gene, CDR1 is LNHDA and CDR2 is SQIVND (reference sequence). The CDR3 DNA is TGTGCCAGTAGTATAGATCGCGCAAAAAAGGGGTCACCCCTCCACTTT. It yields the protein CASSIDRAKKGSPLHF.

The chain carries TRBV7-2 and TRBJ1-3, with 7 nucleotides matching TRBD1. The V gene's germline CDR1 is SGHTA and CDR2 FQGNSA. V shed 6 bases and J 8 bases; nucleotides not matched to a gene: 10. The CDR3 loop spans 14 amino acids. The CDR3: CASRLRGREDTIYF. The CDR3 region has the DNA TGTGCCAGCAGGCTTAGGGGGCGCGAAGACACCATATATTTT.

The gene calls are TRBV9 and TRBJ2-6; a possible D gene is TRBD2 (5 bases). The CDR3 is 15 amino acids. The germline CDR1 and CDR2 sequences are SGDLS and YYNGEE. Between the trimmed V and J ends, which lost 4 bases and 2 bases, there was a span of 10 bases. Here the CDR3 reads CASSTTGAGANVLTF. CDR3 coding DNA: TGTGCCAGCAGCACTACCGGGGCTGGGGCCAACGTCCTGACTTTC.

The genes are TRBV9 and TRBJ2-3; no definite D call. Per the germline V gene, CDR1 is SGDLS and CDR2 is YYNGEE. The V and J ends lost 3 bases and 0 bases respectively, with 11 bases between them. The CDR3 runs to 15 residues. CDR3: CASSALGTSTDTQYF. The CDR3 coding sequence is TGTGCCAGCAGCGCGCTAGGAACTAGCACAGATACGCAGTATTTT. Looking up the rest from reference TRBV9 and TRBJ2-3 gives the full variable domain: DSGVTQTPKHLITATGQRVTLRCSPRSGDLSVYWYQQSLDQGLQFLIQYYNGEERAKGNILERFSAQQFPDLHSELNLSSLELGDSALYFCASSALGTSTDTQYFGPGTRLTVL.